This TCR beta chain was recorded in a study of T-cell memory formation after mild COVID-19. Sample barcodes and UMIs were carried by the TCR alpha and TCR beta cDNA libraries that 5'RACE generated with constant-segment primers. TCRdb reprocessed the 5' RACE reads with MiXCR, giving one entry per CDR3 protein. The table lists roughly 200,000 distinct CDR3 sequences, about a sixth of them singletons. Per the germline V gene, CDR1 is MNHNS and CDR2 is SASEGT. The CDR3 is 16 amino acids. J was trimmed by 4 bases and V by 7 bases; bases with no gene match: 14. This clonotype was counted between two and nine times.

Sequencing was done on a sample of PBMCs or a T cell subset sorted from them (not recorded which). The V gene is TRBV6-1, the J gene TRBJ2-5, with 8 bases aligning to TRBD1. The source of this sequence is an adult woman who had mild COVID-19 (a few samples of this study predate the infection). Cell type and time point are not known. In DNA form, the CDR3 reads TGTGCCAGCACCTTAAATTGGGTCAGGGGGCGAGAGACCCAGTACTTC. It translates to CASTLNWVRGRETQYF.